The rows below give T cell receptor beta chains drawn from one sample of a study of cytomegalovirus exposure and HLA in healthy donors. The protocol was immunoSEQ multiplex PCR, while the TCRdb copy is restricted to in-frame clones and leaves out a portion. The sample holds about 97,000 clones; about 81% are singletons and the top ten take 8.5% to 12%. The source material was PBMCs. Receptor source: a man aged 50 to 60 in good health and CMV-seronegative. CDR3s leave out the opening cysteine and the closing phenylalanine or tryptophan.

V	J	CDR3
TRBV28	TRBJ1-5	ASTLGAYSNQPQH
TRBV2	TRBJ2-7	ASSFSYEQY
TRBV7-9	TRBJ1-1	ASSFIRDSTEAF
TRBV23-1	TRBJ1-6	ASSQSGDYNSPLH
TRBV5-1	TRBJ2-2	ASSRQADTGELF
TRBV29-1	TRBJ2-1	SVLPSVAGDSNEQF
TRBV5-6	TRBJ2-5	ASSFSGGEETQY
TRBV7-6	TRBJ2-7	ASSSQLTGLAISEQY
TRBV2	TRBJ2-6	ASSQSGGAGANVLT
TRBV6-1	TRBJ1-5	ASSGGADSNQPQH
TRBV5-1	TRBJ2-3	ASSHRDSSTDTQY
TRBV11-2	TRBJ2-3	ASSLRRGADTQY
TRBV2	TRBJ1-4	ASSDYGKLF
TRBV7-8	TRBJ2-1	ASSLAGQTYNEQF
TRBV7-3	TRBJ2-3	ASSLTSGRTDTQY
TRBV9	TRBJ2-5	ASSQEVAVETQY
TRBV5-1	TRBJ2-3	ASSLATGSDTQY
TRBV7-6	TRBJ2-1	ASSLGSIGVREQF
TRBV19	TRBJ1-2	ASRDRGQDGYT
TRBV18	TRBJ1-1	ASSRGRTGRTTEAF
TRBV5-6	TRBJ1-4	ASSLGGYGEKLF
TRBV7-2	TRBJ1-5	ASSTGSGVRGQPQH
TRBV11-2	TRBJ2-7	ASSPDLGDSFTYEQY
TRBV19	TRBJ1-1	ASRKAGQETEAF
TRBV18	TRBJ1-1	ASSPGSGAEAF
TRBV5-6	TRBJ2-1	ASSLTGQVDNEQF
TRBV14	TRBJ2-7	ASSRGGINEQY
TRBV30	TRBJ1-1	AWRGNTEAF
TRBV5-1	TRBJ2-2	ASIDSGTGVTGELF
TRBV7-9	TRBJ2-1	ASSLAGGSFEQF
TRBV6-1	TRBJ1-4	ASSGRDSSGGEKLF
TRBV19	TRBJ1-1	ASYDRLNTEAF
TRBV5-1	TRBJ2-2	ASSRQGSGELF
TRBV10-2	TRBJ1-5	ASSAQHQPQH
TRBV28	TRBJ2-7	ASSESQGANGPYEQY
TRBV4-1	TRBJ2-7	ASSQNLRVAGDYEQY
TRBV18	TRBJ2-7	ASSPGRDRVTEQY
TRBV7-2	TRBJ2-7	ASSVTGGDYEQY
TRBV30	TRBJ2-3	AWTPLAGNTDTQY
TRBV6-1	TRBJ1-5	ASSGTGGLLQPQH
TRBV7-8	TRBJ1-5	ASSLELRSNQPQH
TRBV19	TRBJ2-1	ASTPAGGRAGEQF
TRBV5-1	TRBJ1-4	ASSWGRGRGAANEKLF
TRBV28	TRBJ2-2	ASSGEGRAGGGELF
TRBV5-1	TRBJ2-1	ASSRGGLHSYNEQF
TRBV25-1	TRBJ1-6	ASSPQDGRRNSPLH
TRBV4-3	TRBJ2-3	ASSQDRSRWDSTDTQY
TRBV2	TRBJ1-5	ASRQDRGQQPQH